These 27 T cell receptor beta chains came from one sample sequenced in a study of blood T cell repertoires in COVID-19. Clones were read by immunoSEQ multiplex PCR, and TCRdb kept only the in-frame ones, dropping some. The sample includes about 26,000 clones, 92% seen only once; the top ten take about 3%. Sequenced sample: peripheral blood. The source is a human donor in a cohort sampled during active COVID-19.

The chain employs TRBV7-9 and TRBJ2-5; 9 positions agree with TRBD1. The CDR3 covers 15 residues. CDR1 and CDR2 from the germline V gene are SEHNR and FQNEAQ (reference sequence). The V segment lost 5 bases and the J segment 1 base; nucleotides outside the gene matches: 5. The CDR3 is CASSIGTGTQETQYF. The DNA for the CDR3 is TGTGCCAGCAGCATCGGGACAGGGACCCAAGAGACCCAGTACTTC.

This clone was seen only once. V and J are TRBV6-1 and TRBJ2-7, with D perhaps TRBD2 (6 bases). Germline V gene lookup returns CDR1 MNHNS and CDR2 SASEGT. The CDR3 extends over 14 amino acids. Trimming took off 3 bases at V and 0 bases at J, with 9 bases between the two ends. This CDR3 is CASSDTGDSYEQYV. For the CDR3, the DNA is TGTGCCAGCAGTGACACGGGGGACTCCTACGAGCAGTACGTC.

This rearrangement joins TRBV4-2 to TRBJ2-3, with D possibly TRBD1 on 5 matching bases. Between the trimmed V and J ends, which lost 3 bases and 0 bases, there was a span of 16 bases. Germline assignment: CDR1 LGHNA and CDR2 YNFKEQ. This CDR3 region has 17 residues. CDR3 sequence reads: CASSQGPGRASTDTQYF. As DNA, the CDR3 is TGTGCCAGCAGCCAGGGCCCCGGCAGGGCTAGCACAGATACGCAGTATTTT.

The rearrangement joins TRBV27 to TRBJ2-2, with D possibly matching TRBD1 (5 bases). The germline CDR1 and CDR2 sequences are MNHEY and SMNVEV (reference sequence). The V end was cut by 2 bases, the J end by 6 bases, with 16 bases between. The length of the CDR3 is 16 residues. The CDR3, as DNA: TGTGCCAGCAGTTTAGGGCAGGGAATCATGTCCGGGGAGCTGTTTTTT. Translated, it gives CASSLGQGIMSGELFF.

This chain links TRBV9 with TRBJ1-2; D gene ambiguous. V lost 4 bases, J lost 8 bases, and 12 bases lay in between. The CDR3 consists of 12 residues. Germline V gives CDR1 SGDLS, CDR2 YYNGEE. CDR3 DNA sequence: TGTGCCAGCAGCCTCGGGGTGGGGGGCTACACCTTC. Residues: CASSLGVGGYTF.

The count of this clone is one. The V and J genes are TRBV4-1 and TRBJ2-3; 7 bases align to TRBD1. Germline assignment: CDR1 MGHRA and CDR2 YSYEKL. J gave up 4 bases and V 0 bases, and 4 bases lay outside the gene matches. The CDR3 loop spans 15 amino acids. This CDR3 is CASSQDKQGPDTQYF. In DNA form, the CDR3 reads TGCGCCAGCAGCCAAGATAAACAGGGGCCAGATACGCAGTATTTT.

The V gene is TRBV18, the J gene TRBJ2-1; D is possibly TRBD2 (5 bases). The CDR3 is 14 amino acids. The ends were cut back, 6 bases at V and 6 bases at J, with 15 bases in the middle. CDR1 is KGHSH and CDR2 is LQKENI in the germline V gene. Here the CDR3 DNA reads TGTGCCAGCTCCCCCTTCGGGATCCCCAATGAGCAGTTCTTC. Amino acid sequence: CASSPFGIPNEQFF.

The gene calls are TRBV29-1 and TRBJ1-2, with TRBD1 identical over 7 bases. Germline V gene lookup returns CDR1 SQVTM and CDR2 ANQGSEA. V lost 7 bases, J lost 3 bases, and 8 bases stayed unmatched. The CDR3 runs 13 residues. CDR3 sequence reads: CSAGEGADYGYTF. CDR3 nucleotides: TGCAGCGCCGGCGAGGGGGCGGACTATGGCTACACCTTC.

The chain combines TRBV5-1 with TRBJ2-3, with D unresolved. Trimming shortened V by 0 bases and J by 0 bases, and 5 bases separated the two germline ends. CDR3 length: 14 residues. Looked up from germline, CDR1 is SGHRS and CDR2 is YFSETQ. The CDR3 sequence is CASSLGASTDTQYF. The CDR3 DNA follows: TGCGCCAGCAGCTTGGGGGCGAGCACAGATACGCAGTATTTT. Variable domain in full (rest from reference TRBV5-1 and TRBJ2-3): KAGVTQTPRYLIKTRGQQVTLSCSPISGHRSVSWYQQTPGQGLQFLFEYFSETQRNKGNFPGRFSGRQFSNSRSEMNVSTLELGDSALYLCASSLGASTDTQYFGPGTRLTVL.

CDR3 in DNA: TGTGCCAGCGGACATTCGCCGGGAGACACCATATATTTT. This gives the protein CASGHSPGDTIYF. The V gene is TRBV6-5, the J gene TRBJ1-3, with D possibly matching TRBD1 (5 bases). Trimming cost V 8 bases and J 8 bases, with 16 bases left between them. CDR3 length: 13 residues. Germline V gives CDR1 MNHEY, CDR2 SVGAGI.

This clone was detected only a few times. The V and J genes are TRBV12-5 and TRBJ1-1; tentative D call: TRBD1 (5 bases). The germline CDR1 and CDR2 sequences are LGHNT and FRNRAP. The CDR3 totals 14 residues. V lost 4 bases, J lost 9 bases, and 18 bases lay in between. Written as DNA, the CDR3 is TGTGCTAGTGGTTCAGAGACAGTCGGGGGGAAAGCTTTCTTT. Translation gives CASGSETVGGKAFF.

This chain connects TRBV10-1 to TRBJ1-4, with D perhaps TRBD1 (6 bases). This CDR3 has 13 amino acids. Trimming pared 6 bases from V and 8 bases from J, leaving 13 bases between. Germline CDR1 WNHNN, CDR2 SYGVQD (reference sequence). The CDR3, as DNA: TGCGCCAGCAGCCCGAGGGGGGGCGAAAAACTGTTTTTT. It encodes CASSPRGGEKLFF.

The chain joins TRBV6-5 to TRBJ1-6, with a possible D match to TRBD1 (5 bases). CDR1 is MNHEY and CDR2 is SVGAGI in the germline V gene. Trimming left V 2 bases short and J 10 bases short, with 18 bases between. The CDR3 runs 16 residues. The CDR3 protein is CASSYGRMSSGSPLHF. CDR3 bases: TGTGCCAGCAGTTACGGCAGAATGTCTTCAGGGTCACCCCTCCACTTT.

For the CDR3, the DNA is TGTGCCAGCAGCCAAAGAGGCCCTAGGGGCACCGGGGAGCTGTTTTTT. Protein sequence: CASSQRGPRGTGELFF. The chain couples TRBV14 to TRBJ2-2; D may be TRBD1 (5 bases). Trimming removed 2 bases from V and 4 bases from J, with 14 bases in between. Looked up from germline, CDR1 is SGHDN and CDR2 is FVKESK. This CDR3 spans 16 amino acids.

J is TRBJ2-7 and V is TRBV11-2; a weak D match, TRBD2 (5 bases). Germline assignment: CDR1 SGHAT and CDR2 FQNNGV. There are 15 residues in the CDR3. The V and J ends lost 8 bases and 1 base respectively, with 18 bases between them. The CDR3 sequence is CASSYAASFSYEQYF. CDR3 nucleotides: TGTGCCAGCTCCTACGCGGCTAGCTTTTCCTACGAGCAGTACTTC.

There are a few counts of this clone. The J gene is TRBJ2-3, the V gene TRBV6-5; the D gene is possibly TRBD1 (5 bases). Trimming stripped 6 bases from V and 2 bases from J, with 12 bases between. Germline loops: CDR1 MNHEY, CDR2 SVGAGI. The length of the CDR3 is 14 residues. This CDR3 is CASRRQGYTDTQYF. CDR3 coding DNA: TGTGCCAGCAGACGGCAGGGCTACACAGATACGCAGTATTTT.

Note on this clone: Compared with germline, one end of the junction differs, possibly owing to a read error. This chain joins TRBV7-9 and TRBJ2-7; 7 nucleotides agree with TRBD1. The CDR3 covers 12 residues. Germline V gene lookup returns CDR1 SEHNR and CDR2 FQNEAQ (reference sequence). The CDR3 loop is CASSYLPDRSDF. CDR3 DNA: TGTGCCAGCAGCTACCTCCCGGACAGGTCCGACTTC.

This chain links TRBV9 with TRBJ2-2; 11 bases agree with TRBD1. The junction had 12 bases not matched to a gene; V was cut back by 3 bases and J by 8 bases. CDR1 is SGDLS and CDR2 is YYNGEE in the germline V gene. The CDR3 contains 17 residues. The CDR3 DNA is TGTGCCAGCAGCGGCAGCTCCGGGACAGGGGGTCGTGGGGAGCTGTTTTTT. It translates to CASSGSSGTGGRGELFF.

The V gene is TRBV10-2, the J gene TRBJ2-7; 10 positions match TRBD2. CDR1 and CDR2 from the germline V gene are WSHSY and SAAADI. The CDR3 runs 13 residues. V lost 5 bases and J lost 12; bases outside the gene matches: 10. CDR3 in amino acids: CASSTRQGLAAYV. The CDR3 DNA reads as TGCGCCAGCAGTACACGACAAGGACTAGCGGCGTACGTC.

The J gene is TRBJ1-1, the V gene TRBV25-1; D gene unclear. The CDR3 covers 13 residues. Trimming left V 6 bases short and J 4 bases short, with 12 bases between. The V gene's germline CDR1 is MGHDK and CDR2 SYGVNS. The CDR3 here is CASRGERGTEAFF. In DNA form, the CDR3 reads TGTGCCAGCAGGGGCGAACGGGGCACTGAAGCTTTCTTT.

The genes are TRBV7-2 and TRBJ1-1, with D uncertain. CDR1 is SGHTA and CDR2 is FQGNSA in the germline V gene. There are 15 residues in the CDR3. Trimming removed 2 bases from V and 11 bases from J, with 21 bases in between. CDR3 nucleotides: TGTGCCAGCAGCTTATCTTTGGGCAGGCAAGGCGAGGCTTTCTTT. Amino acid sequence: CASSLSLGRQGEAFF.

This rearrangement joins TRBV18 to TRBJ2-3; 9 bases are a match to TRBD2. This CDR3 spans 16 amino acids. Germline CDR1 is KGHSH and CDR2 is LQKENI. V lost 6 bases, J lost 1 base, and 8 bases stayed unmatched. In nucleotides, the CDR3 is TGTGCCAGCTCCCCTGGTATAGCGGGGGGCACAGATACGCAGTATTTT. Translation: CASSPGIAGGTDTQYF.

CDR3 sequence (DNA): TGTGCCAGCAGCCCCCGGATAGCGGGGGGCAGGAATGAGCAGTTCTTC. Its protein is CASSPRIAGGRNEQFF. The chain links TRBV3-1 (or the pseudogene TRBV3-2) to TRBJ2-1, with TRBD2 matching 10 bases. V lost 4 bases, J lost 7 bases, and 10 bases stayed unmatched. Germline-derived CDR1 and CDR2 are LGHDT and YNNKEL (reference sequence). The CDR3 runs 16 residues.

This clone was seen a single time. The V and J genes are TRBV7-9 and TRBJ2-7; tentative D call: TRBD2 (5 bases). V was cut by 2 bases and J by 7 bases, with 9 bases left in between. The CDR3 is 12 residues long. Germline V gives CDR1 SEHNR, CDR2 FQNEAQ (reference sequence). CDR3 bases: TGTGCCAGCAGCTTATTCCGGGGAGAGCAGTACGTC. It is translated as CASSLFRGEQYV.

The chain employs TRBV11-2 and TRBJ2-2; possible D gene TRBD2, 5 bases. Germline-derived CDR1 and CDR2 are SGHAT and FQNNGV. V gave up 2 bases and J gave up 0 bases, with 10 bases separating them. This CDR3 comprises 16 residues. The CDR3, as DNA: TGTGCCAGCAGCTTATATGCGGGCGCGAACACCGGGGAGCTGTTTTTT. This encodes CASSLYAGANTGELFF.

This rearrangement joins TRBV7-2 to TRBJ2-5; D possibly corresponds to TRBD2 (5 bases). This CDR3 contains 11 residues. From germline, CDR1 is SGHTA and CDR2 FQGNSA. The V gene lost 4 bases and the J gene lost 5 bases, with 5 bases spanning the gap. The CDR3 DNA follows: TGTGCCAGCAGCTCGGGGGAGACCCAGTACTTC. Its translation is CASSSGETQYF.

The V call is TRBV5-1, the J call TRBJ2-2; 8 positions agree with TRBD1. The V gene end was trimmed by 2 bases and the J gene end by 5 bases; junction bases not matched to a gene: 5. Germline V gene sequence: CDR1 SGHRS, CDR2 YFSETQ. There are 15 residues in the CDR3. Here the CDR3 reads CASSFYQGATGELFF. The CDR3 DNA follows: TGCGCCAGCAGCTTTTACCAGGGGGCAACCGGGGAGCTGTTTTTT.